The clone carrying this T cell receptor beta chain was counted between two and nine times. Antigen unknown. This sample was taken from a study of sequential checkpoint blockade in melanoma. Looking at the study overall: Randomization was 1:1 between first-line nivolumab→ipilimumab and ipilimumab→nivolumab. After nivolumab or ipilimumab alone, about two dozen patients had week-13 rebiopsies. Points from the study as a whole: Pretreatment TIL clonality tracked with response in the nivolumab-first arm.

The V and J ends lost 2 bases and 4 bases, in that order; junction bases with no gene match: 4. The CDR3 contains 15 residues. Germline V gene data show CDR1 as SGDLS and CDR2 as YYNGEE. Treatment of the sample: randomized to nivolumab then ipilimumab (arm A) or the reverse (arm B). Profiling relied on immunoSEQ multiplex PCR, and the TCRdb table lists in-frame clones only, not all of them. The profile covers over 6,000 clones, with roughly 27% appearing a single time and approximately 5.1% taken by the ten largest. This rearrangement joins TRBV9 to TRBJ2-1, with 9 positions matching TRBD1. The sequenced sample was tumor tissue (inferred from file names), obtained from a patient given nivolumab and ipilimumab in sequence. The clonotype was recovered from a human donor with melanoma. The chain's CDR3 is CASSVGTGSYNEQFF. The CDR3 DNA follows: TGTGCCAGCAGCGTCGGGACAGGGTCGTACAATGAGCAGTTCTTC.